A selection of T cell receptor beta chains follows, all from one sample in a study of cytomegalovirus exposure and HLA in healthy donors. This table comes from immunoSEQ multiplex PCR, and its TCRdb copy is limited to in-frame clones, with some not included. The sample records 120,000 to 150,000 clones, around 80% being singletons. Material: PBMCs. These receptors were taken from a man aged 40-50 years in good health and CMV-seronegative. Each CDR3 is given with its conserved first and last residue. A D gene is named only where the DNA matches it firmly. Not every row has a clone size; where given, it reads once, few, many or a size class.

>TRBJ1-6|TRBV5-4|NA|NA
TGTGCCAGCAGCTTGGAGGGGGGGCTCGACTACTCACCCCTCCACTTT
CASSLEGGLDYSPLHF
>TRBJ2-3|TRBV5-1|TRBD1|NA
TGCGCCAGCAGCTTGAAAGGGGGCTCCACAGATACGCAGTATTTT
CASSLKGGSTDTQYF
>TRBJ2-5|TRBV6-6|NA|NA
TGTGCCAGCAGCTGGGGGGACCCCCAAGAGACCCAGTACTTC
CASSWGDPQETQYF
>TRBJ1-5|TRBV6-6|NA|few
TGTGCCAGCAGTTTCCCCGAGGGTGGAGGTCAGCCCCAGCATTTT
CASSFPEGGGQPQHF
>TRBJ2-3|TRBV5-4|TRBD2|NA
TGTGCCAGCAGCACCCCTAGCGGGGGGAGCACAGATACGCAGTATTTT
CASSTPSGGSTDTQYF
>TRBJ2-3|TRBV5-1|TRBD2|NA
TGCGCCAGCAGCCTGAGCGGGGAGAGCACAGATACGCAGTATTTT
CASSLSGESTDTQYF
>TRBJ1-4|TRBV11-1|NA|NA
TGTGCCAGCAGCTTGAGTTTCGAGGAAAAACTGTTTTTT
CASSLSFEEKLFF
>TRBJ1-1|TRBV7-9|NA|once
TGTGCCAGCAGCTTAGTAGAGGGGACAAATGAAGCTTTCTTT
CASSLVEGTNEAFF
>TRBJ2-1|TRBV10-3|TRBD1|NA
TGTGCCATCAGGGCCACAGGGGGCTCCTACAATGAGCAGTTCTTC
CAIRATGGSYNEQFF
>TRBJ2-1|TRBV27|TRBD1|NA
TGTGCCAGCAGTTTCATCGGGACAGGGAAAGACGATGAGCAGTTCTTC
CASSFIGTGKDDEQFF
>TRBJ2-2|TRBV12-1|NA|few
TGTGCCAGCAGCTCCTACCCTCCTCCGGGGGGCACCGGGGAGCTGTTTTTT
CASSSYPPPGGTGELFF
>TRBJ1-5|TRBV6-1|NA|NA
TGTGCCAGCAGTGAAGCCCTCCCAGGGATCTTGCCCCAGCATTTT
CASSEALPGILPQHF
>TRBJ2-7|TRBV9|NA|NA
TGTGCCAGCAGCGTAGTGCGGGGGCAACACTACGAGCAGTACTTC
CASSVVRGQHYEQYF
>TRBJ1-4|TRBV5-5|TRBD1|few
TGTGCCAGCAGTTATCCGGGACAGGGAGATGAAAAACTGTTTTTT
CASSYPGQGDEKLFF
>TRBJ1-2|TRBV19|NA|NA
TGTGCCAGTAGTATCATCTCGGCAGGGGCCCTCCATGGCTACACCTTC
CASSIISAGALHGYTF
>TRBJ2-7|TRBV5-1|TRBD1|NA
TGCGCCAGCAGCTTAGGGACAGGTGACTCCTACGAGCAGTACTTC
CASSLGTGDSYEQYF
>TRBJ1-2|TRBV18|NA|NA
TGTGCCAGCTCTTACGACCGGGAGGCCAGTACTAACTATGGCTACACCTTC
CASSYDREASTNYGYTF
>TRBJ1-3|TRBV12-5|TRBD1|NA
TGTGCTAGCAGGGGGTCCGGAAACACCATATATTTT
CASRGSGNTIYF